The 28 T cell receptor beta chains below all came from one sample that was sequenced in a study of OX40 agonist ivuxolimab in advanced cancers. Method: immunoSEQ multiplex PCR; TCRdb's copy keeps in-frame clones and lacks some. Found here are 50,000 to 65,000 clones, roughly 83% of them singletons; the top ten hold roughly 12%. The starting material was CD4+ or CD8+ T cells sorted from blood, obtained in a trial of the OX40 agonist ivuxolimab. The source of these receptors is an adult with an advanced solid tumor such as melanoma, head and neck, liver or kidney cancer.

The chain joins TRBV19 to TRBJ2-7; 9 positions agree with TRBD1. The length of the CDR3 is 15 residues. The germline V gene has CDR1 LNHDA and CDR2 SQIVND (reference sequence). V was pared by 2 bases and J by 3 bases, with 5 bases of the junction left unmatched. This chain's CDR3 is CASSIRTGGIYEQYF. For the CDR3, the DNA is TGTGCCAGTAGTATAAGAACAGGGGGCATCTACGAGCAGTACTTC.

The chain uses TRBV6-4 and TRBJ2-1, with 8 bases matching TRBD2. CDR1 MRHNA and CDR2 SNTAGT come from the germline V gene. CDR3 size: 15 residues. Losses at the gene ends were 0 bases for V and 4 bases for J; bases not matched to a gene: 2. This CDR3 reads CASSDSERGYNEQFF. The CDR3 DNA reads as TGTGCCAGCAGTGACTCGGAGCGGGGGTACAATGAGCAGTTCTTC.

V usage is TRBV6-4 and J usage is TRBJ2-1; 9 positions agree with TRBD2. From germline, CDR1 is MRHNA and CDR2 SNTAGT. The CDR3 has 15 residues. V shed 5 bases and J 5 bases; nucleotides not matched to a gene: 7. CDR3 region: CASSLTSGPNNEQFF. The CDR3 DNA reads TGTGCCAGCAGTCTTACTAGCGGGCCTAACAATGAGCAGTTCTTC.

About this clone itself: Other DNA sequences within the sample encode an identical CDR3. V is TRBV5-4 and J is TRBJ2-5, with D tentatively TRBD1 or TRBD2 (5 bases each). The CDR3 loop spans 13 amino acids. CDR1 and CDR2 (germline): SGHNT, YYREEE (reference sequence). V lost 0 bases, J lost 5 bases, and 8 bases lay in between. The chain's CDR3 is CASSLVGEETQYF. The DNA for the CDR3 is TGTGCCAGCAGCTTGGTGGGGGAGGAGACCCAGTACTTC.

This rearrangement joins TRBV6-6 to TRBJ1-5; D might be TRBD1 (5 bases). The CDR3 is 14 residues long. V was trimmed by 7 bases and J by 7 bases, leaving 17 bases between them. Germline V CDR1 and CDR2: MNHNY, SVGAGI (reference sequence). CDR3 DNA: TGTGCCAGCAATCCCGCCCCGGGGGACCAGCCCCAGCATTTT. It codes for CASNPAPGDQPQHF.

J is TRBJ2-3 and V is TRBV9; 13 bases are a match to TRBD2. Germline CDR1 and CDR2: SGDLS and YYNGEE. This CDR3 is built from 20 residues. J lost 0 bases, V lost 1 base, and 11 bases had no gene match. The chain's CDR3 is CASSVFPGTSGTRSTDTQYF. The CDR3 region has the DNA TGTGCCAGCAGCGTATTTCCCGGGACTAGCGGGACCAGAAGCACAGATACGCAGTATTTT.

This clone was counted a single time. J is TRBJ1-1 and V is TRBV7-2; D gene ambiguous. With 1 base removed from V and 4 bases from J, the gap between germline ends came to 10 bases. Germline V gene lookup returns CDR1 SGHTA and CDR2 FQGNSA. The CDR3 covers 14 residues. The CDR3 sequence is CASSLEAGSTEAFF. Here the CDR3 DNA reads TGTGCCAGCAGCTTAGAAGCGGGAAGCACTGAAGCTTTCTTT.

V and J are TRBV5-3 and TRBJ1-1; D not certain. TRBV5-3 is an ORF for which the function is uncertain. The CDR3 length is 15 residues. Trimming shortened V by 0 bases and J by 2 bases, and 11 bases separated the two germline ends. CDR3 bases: TGTGCCAGAAGCTTGGACGGCAGGAGTAACACTGAAGCTTTCTTT. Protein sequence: CARSLDGRSNTEAFF.

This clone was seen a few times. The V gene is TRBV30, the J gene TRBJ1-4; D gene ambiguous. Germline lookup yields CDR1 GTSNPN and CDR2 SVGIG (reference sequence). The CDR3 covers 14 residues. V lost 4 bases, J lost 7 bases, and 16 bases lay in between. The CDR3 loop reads CAWKVGRGIEKLFF. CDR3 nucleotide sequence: TGTGCCTGGAAGGTCGGGAGAGGTATTGAAAAACTGTTTTTT.

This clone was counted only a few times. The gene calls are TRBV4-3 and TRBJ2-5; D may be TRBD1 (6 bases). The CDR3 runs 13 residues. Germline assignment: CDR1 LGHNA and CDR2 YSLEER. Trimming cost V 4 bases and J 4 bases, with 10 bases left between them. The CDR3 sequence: CASSPARGETQYF. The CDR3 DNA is TGCGCCAGCAGCCCCGCCAGGGGAGAGACCCAGTACTTC.

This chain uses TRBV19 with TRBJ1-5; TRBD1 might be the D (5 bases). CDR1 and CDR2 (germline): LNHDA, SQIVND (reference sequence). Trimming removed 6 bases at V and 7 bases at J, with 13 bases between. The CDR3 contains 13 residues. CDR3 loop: CASSGGESQPQHF. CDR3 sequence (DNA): TGTGCCAGTAGCGGGGGAGAAAGCCAGCCCCAGCATTTT. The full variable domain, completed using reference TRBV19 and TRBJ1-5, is DGGITQSPKYLFRKEGQNVTLSCEQNLNHDAMYWYRQDPGQGLRLIYYSQIVNDFQKGDIAEGYSVSREKKESFPLTVTSAQKNPTAFYLCASSGGESQPQHFGDGTRLSIL.

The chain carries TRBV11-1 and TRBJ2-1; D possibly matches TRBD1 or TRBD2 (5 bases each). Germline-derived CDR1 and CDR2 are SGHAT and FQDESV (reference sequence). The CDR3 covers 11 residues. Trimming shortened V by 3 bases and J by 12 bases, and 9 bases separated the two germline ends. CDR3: CASSLGDGQFF. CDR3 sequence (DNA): TGTGCCAGCAGCTTGGGGGATGGGCAGTTCTTC.

The CDR3 nucleotides read TGTGCCAGCAGAGGGCGAACGGGGGTCTACAATGAGCAGTTCTTC. Translating gives CASRGRTGVYNEQFF. The V and J genes are TRBV7-9 and TRBJ2-1; possible D gene TRBD2, 6 bases. Trimming took off 6 bases at V and 3 bases at J, with 15 bases between the two ends. The CDR3 is 15 amino acids. Germline CDR1 reads SEHNR; CDR2 reads FQNEAQ (reference sequence).

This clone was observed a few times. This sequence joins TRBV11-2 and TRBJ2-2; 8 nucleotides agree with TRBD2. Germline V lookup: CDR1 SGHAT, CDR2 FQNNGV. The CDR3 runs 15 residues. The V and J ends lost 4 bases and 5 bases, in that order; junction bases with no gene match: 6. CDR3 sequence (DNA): TGTGCCAGCAGCTCAGGACGACTAGCGACCGGGGAGCTGTTTTTT. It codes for CASSSGRLATGELFF. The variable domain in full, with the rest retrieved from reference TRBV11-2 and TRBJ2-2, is EAGVAQSPRYKIIEKRQSVAFWCNPISGHATLYWYQQILGQGPKLLIQFQNNGVVDDSQLPKDRFSAERLKGVDSTLKIQPAKLEDSAVYLCASSSGRLATGELFFGEGSRLTVL.

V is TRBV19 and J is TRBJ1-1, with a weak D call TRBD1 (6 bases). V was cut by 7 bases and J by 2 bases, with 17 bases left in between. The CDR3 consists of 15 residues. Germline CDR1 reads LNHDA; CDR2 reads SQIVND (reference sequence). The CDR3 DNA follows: TGTGCCAGTACCCCATGGGGGGGCGAAAACACTGAAGCTTTCTTT. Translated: CASTPWGGENTEAFF. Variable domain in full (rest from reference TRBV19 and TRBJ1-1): DGGITQSPKYLFRKEGQNVTLSCEQNLNHDAMYWYRQDPGQGLRLIYYSQIVNDFQKGDIAEGYSVSREKKESFPLTVTSAQKNPTAFYLCASTPWGGENTEAFFGQGTRLTVV.

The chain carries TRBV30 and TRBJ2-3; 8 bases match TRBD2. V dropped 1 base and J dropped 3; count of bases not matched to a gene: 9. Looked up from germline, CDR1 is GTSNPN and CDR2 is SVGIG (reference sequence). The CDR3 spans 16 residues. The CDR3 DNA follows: TGTGCCTGGAGTGGAGGGACGGGAGGGCCGACAGATACGCAGTATTTT. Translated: CAWSGGTGGPTDTQYF.

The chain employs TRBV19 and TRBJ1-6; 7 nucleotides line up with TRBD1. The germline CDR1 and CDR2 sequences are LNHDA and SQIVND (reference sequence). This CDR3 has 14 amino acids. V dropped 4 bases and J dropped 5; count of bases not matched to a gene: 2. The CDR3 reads CASSRDRDNSPLHF. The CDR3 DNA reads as TGTGCCAGTAGTAGGGACAGAGATAATTCACCCCTCCACTTT.

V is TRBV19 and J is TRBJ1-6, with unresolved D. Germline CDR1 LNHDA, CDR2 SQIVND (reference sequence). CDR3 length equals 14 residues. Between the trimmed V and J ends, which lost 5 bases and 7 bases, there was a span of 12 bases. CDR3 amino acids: CASSASGGNSPLHF. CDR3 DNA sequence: TGTGCCAGTAGTGCCTCAGGAGGCAATTCACCCCTCCACTTT.

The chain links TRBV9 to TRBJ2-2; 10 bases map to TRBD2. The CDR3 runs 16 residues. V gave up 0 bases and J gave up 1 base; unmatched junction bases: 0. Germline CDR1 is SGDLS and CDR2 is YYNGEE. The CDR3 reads CASSVGLAGNTGELFF. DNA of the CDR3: TGTGCCAGCAGCGTAGGACTAGCGGGGAACACCGGGGAGCTGTTTTTT.

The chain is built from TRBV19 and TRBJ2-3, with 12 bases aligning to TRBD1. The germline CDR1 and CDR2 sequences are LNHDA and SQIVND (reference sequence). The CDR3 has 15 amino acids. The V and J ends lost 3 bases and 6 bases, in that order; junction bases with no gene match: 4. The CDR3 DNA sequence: TGTGCCAGTAGTATTCCGGGACAGGGGGCCGATACGCAGTATTTT. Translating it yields CASSIPGQGADTQYF.

The CDR3 sequence: CASSERPGAGGDEQFF. For the CDR3, the DNA is TGTGCCAGCAGTGAAAGACCTGGGGCGGGGGGAGATGAGCAGTTCTTC. The chain combines TRBV6-1 with TRBJ2-1; 8 bases map to TRBD2. This CDR3 contains 16 residues. Germline V lookup: CDR1 MNHNS, CDR2 SASEGT. J was trimmed by 8 bases and V by 2 bases; bases with no gene match: 11.

As DNA, the CDR3 is TGTGCCAGCAGCTTACCAGGGTTTGGAAACACCATATATTTT. It specifies CASSLPGFGNTIYF. This chain connects TRBV7-2 to TRBJ1-3; perhaps TRBD1 as D (5 bases). Germline V gives CDR1 SGHTA, CDR2 FQGNSA. The CDR3 runs 14 residues. With 2 bases removed from V and 3 bases from J, the gap between germline ends came to 8 bases.

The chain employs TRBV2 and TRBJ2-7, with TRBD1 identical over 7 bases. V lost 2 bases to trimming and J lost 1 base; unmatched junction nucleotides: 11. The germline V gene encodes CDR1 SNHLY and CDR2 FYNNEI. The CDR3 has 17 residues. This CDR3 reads CASSERPGQVSSYEQYF. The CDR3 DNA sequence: TGTGCCAGCAGTGAAAGGCCCGGACAGGTCTCATCCTACGAGCAGTACTTC.

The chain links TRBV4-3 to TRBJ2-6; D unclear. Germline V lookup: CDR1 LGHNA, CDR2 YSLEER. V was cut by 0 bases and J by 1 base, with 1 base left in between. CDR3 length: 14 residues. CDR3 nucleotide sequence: TGCGCCAGCAGCCAAGAATCTGGGGCCAACGTCCTGACTTTC. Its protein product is CASSQESGANVLTF.

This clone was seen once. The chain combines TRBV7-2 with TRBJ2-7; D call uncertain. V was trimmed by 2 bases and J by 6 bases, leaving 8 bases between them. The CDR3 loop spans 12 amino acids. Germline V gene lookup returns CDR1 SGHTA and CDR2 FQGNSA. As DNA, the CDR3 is TGTGCCAGCAGCTTACTCAGTGGCGAGCAGTACTTC. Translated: CASSLLSGEQYF.

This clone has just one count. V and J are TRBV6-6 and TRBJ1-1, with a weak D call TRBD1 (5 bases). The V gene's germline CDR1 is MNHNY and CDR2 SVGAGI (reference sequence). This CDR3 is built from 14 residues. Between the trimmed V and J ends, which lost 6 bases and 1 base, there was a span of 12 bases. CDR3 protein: CASSTLGGNTEAFF. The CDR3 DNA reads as TGTGCCAGCAGCACCCTTGGGGGGAACACTGAAGCTTTCTTT.

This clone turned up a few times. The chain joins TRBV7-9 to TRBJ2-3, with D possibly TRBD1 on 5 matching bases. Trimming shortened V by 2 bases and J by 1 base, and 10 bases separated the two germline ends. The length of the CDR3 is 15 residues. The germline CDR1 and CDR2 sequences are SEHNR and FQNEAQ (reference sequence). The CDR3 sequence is CASSLLQVRTDTQYF. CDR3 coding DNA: TGTGCCAGCAGCTTATTACAGGTGCGCACAGATACGCAGTATTTT.

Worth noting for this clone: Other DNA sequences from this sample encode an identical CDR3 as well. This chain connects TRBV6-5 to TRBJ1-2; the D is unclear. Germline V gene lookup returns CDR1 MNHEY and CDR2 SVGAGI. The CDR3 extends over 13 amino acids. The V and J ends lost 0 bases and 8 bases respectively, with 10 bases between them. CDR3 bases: TGTGCCAGCAGTTACTCGTTCGACGGCGGCTACACCTTC. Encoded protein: CASSYSFDGGYTF.